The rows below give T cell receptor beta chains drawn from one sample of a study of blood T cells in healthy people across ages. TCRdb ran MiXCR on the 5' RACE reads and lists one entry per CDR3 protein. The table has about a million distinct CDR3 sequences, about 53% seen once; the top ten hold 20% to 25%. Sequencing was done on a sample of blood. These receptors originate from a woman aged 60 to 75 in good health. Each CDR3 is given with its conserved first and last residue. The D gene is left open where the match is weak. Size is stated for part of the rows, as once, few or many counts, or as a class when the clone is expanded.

TGTGCCAGCAGCTTAGGGACAGGGGGTGGACAGCCCCAGCATTTT,CASSLGTGGGQPQHF,TRBD1,15,TRBJ1-5,NA,TRBV7-9
TGCAGTGTTTCCTGGGGTAATTCACCCCTCCACTTT,CSVSWGNSPLHF,NA,12,TRBJ1-6,NA,TRBV20-1
TGTGCCAGCAGTCGATACAGGGACGCGGGGATGAACACTGAAGCTTTCTTT,CASSRYRDAGMNTEAFF,NA,17,TRBJ1-1,NA,TRBV11-1
TGTGCCAGCAGCTTCCCGGGACTCCGGACCGAAGCTTTCTTT,CASSFPGLRTEAFF,NA,14,TRBJ1-1,few,TRBV7-2
TGCGCCAGCAGCCAAGAGCTACTAGCGGGAGTCTACGAGCAGTACTTC,CASSQELLAGVYEQYF,TRBD2,16,TRBJ2-7,NA,TRBV4-3
TGCGCCAGCAGCTGGCGACTATCGTCGAACACCGGGGAGCTGTTTTTT,CASSWRLSSNTGELFF,NA,16,TRBJ2-2,NA,TRBV5-1
TGTGCCAGCAGCCCAAACAGGGGTACGCATCAGCCCCAGCATTTT,CASSPNRGTHQPQHF,TRBD1,15,TRBJ1-5,NA,TRBV7-2
TGTGCCAGCAGCCACCGACAGGGGGCAAGGTACGAGCAGTACTTC,CASSHRQGARYEQYF,TRBD1,15,TRBJ2-7,NA,TRBV4-2
TGCGCCAGCAGCAAAATAGCGGGAGGGAAGAACACCGGGGAGCTGTTTTTT,CASSKIAGGKNTGELFF,TRBD2,17,TRBJ2-2,NA,TRBV5-1
TGCGCCAGCAGTCGGGTACCGGGACAGGCACAAGAGACCCAGTACTTC,CASSRVPGQAQETQYF,TRBD1,16,TRBJ2-5,once,TRBV5-1
TGTGCCAGCAGAAGAGCGGGAGTTAACTACAATGAGCAGTTCTTC,CASRRAGVNYNEQFF,TRBD2,15,TRBJ2-1,few,TRBV27
TGCGCCAGCAGCTGGAGGACCAACACCGGGGAGCTGTTTTTT,CASSWRTNTGELFF,NA,14,TRBJ2-2,NA,TRBV5-1
TGTGCCAGCAGCGGCGGGACTAGCGGCGAGCAGTACTTC,CASSGGTSGEQYF,TRBD2,13,TRBJ2-7,NA,TRBV7-3
TGTGCCAGCAGCTTAGGGTTTGGGGGAGCCGGGAATGAGCAGTTCTTC,CASSLGFGGAGNEQFF,NA,16,TRBJ2-1,NA,TRBV11-2
TGTGCCACCAGAGACAGGACTAGCGGATACAATGAGCAGTTCTTC,CATRDRTSGYNEQFF,TRBD2,15,TRBJ2-1,NA,TRBV15
TGTGCCAGCAGACACCCGACAGGGCGAAAAGGAATGAATTCACCCCTCCACTTT,CASRHPTGRKGMNSPLHF,TRBD1,18,TRBJ1-6,once,TRBV6-2/TRBV6-3